The TCR beta chain described here comes from a study of shared clonotypes between healthy human individuals. Trimming took 5 bases from V and 7 from J; bases not matched to a gene: 20. CDR3 length: 18 amino acids. The V gene's germline CDR1 is LNHDA and CDR2 SQIVND (reference sequence). The data were produced by immunoSEQ multiplex PCR, yet TCRdb's version contains in-frame clones alone and is incomplete. The sample lists millions of clones, around 95% seen once, with roughly 0.13% in the top ten. Specimen: naive CD4+ T cells sorted from blood. The sample's subset: CD45RA+ positively selected. The TCR originated in a young man in good health. The chain joins TRBV19 to TRBJ1-2, with 9 bases lining up with TRBD1. CDR3 DNA: TGTGCCAGTAGTGCCCTTCCCACCTTAACAGGGGGCAAGGTTGGCTACACCTTC. This sequence encodes CASSALPTLTGGKVGYTF.